A selection of T cell receptor beta chains follows, all from one sample in a study of OX40 agonist ivuxolimab in advanced cancers. Data came from immunoSEQ multiplex PCR; TCRdb stores just in-frame clones and leaves some out. The table includes roughly 73,000 clones, about nine tenths detected once. The source material was CD4+ or CD8+ T cells sorted from blood, sampled in a trial of the OX40 agonist ivuxolimab. The receptor set was obtained from an adult with an advanced solid tumor such as melanoma, head and neck, liver or kidney cancer. Each CDR3 is given with its conserved first and last residue. D genes are given only for firm matches. Clone size is given for some rows only: seen once, a few or many times, or a class if the clone is expanded.

size: once
V: TRBV10-3
D: .
J: TRBJ2-3
CDR3: CAISESAGTSDTQYF
DNA: TGTGCCATCAGTGAGTCCGCCGGGACTTCAGATACGCAGTATTTT

size: .
V: TRBV19
D: TRBD1
J: TRBJ2-1
CDR3: CASSSHRGQIVNEQFF
DNA: TGTGCCAGTAGTTCCCACAGGGGGCAGATTGTCAATGAGCAGTTCTTC

size: .
V: TRBV4-2
D: TRBD2
J: TRBJ2-7
CDR3: CASSQEWGGYYEQYF
DNA: TGTGCCAGCAGCCAAGAATGGGGGGGATACTACGAGCAGTACTTC

size: .
V: TRBV11-2
D: TRBD1
J: TRBJ1-6
CDR3: CASSLLDRGPGTPLHF
DNA: TGTGCCAGCAGCCTTCTCGACAGGGGCCCGGGGACACCCCTCCACTTT

size: .
V: TRBV7-2
D: TRBD2
J: TRBJ2-7
CDR3: CASSGTSLREQYF
DNA: TGTGCCAGCAGTGGGACTAGCCTTCGGGAGCAGTACTTC

size: .
V: TRBV2
D: .
J: TRBJ1-3
CDR3: CASSTSLDSIAIYF
DNA: TGTGCCAGCAGCACCTCCCTCGATTCCATCGCCATATATTTT

size: once
V: TRBV28
D: .
J: TRBJ2-7
CDR3: CASSSGTAWEQYF
DNA: TGTGCCAGCAGTTCAGGGACGGCCTGGGAGCAGTACTTC

size: .
V: TRBV6-1
D: .
J: TRBJ2-1
CDR3: CASRRPQGPEQFF
DNA: TGTGCCAGCAGAAGACCCCAGGGGCCCGAGCAGTTCTTC

size: .
V: TRBV19
D: .
J: TRBJ2-4
CDR3: CASSILRGGKNIQYF
DNA: TGTGCCAGTAGTATATTAAGGGGGGGCAAAAACATTCAGTACTTC

size: .
V: TRBV6-6
D: .
J: TRBJ1-1
CDR3: CASSTGPIGAFF
DNA: TGTGCCAGCAGTACCGGACCCATAGGGGCTTTCTTT

size: .
V: TRBV5-1
D: TRBD2
J: TRBJ2-3
CDR3: CASSPGLEGHTQYF
DNA: TGCGCCAGCAGCCCGGGACTAGAGGGTCATACGCAGTATTTT

size: few
V: TRBV5-5
D: TRBD1
J: TRBJ1-2
CDR3: CASSVRDRGYGYTF
DNA: TGTGCCAGCAGCGTCCGGGACAGGGGCTATGGCTACACCTTC

size: .
V: TRBV2
D: .
J: TRBJ2-6
CDR3: CASSGRPYRYSRANVLTF
DNA: TGTGCCAGCAGTGGAAGACCTTACCGATACAGTCGGGCCAACGTCCTGACTTTC

size: once
V: TRBV7-9
D: .
J: TRBJ2-3
CDR3: CASSRDRSTDTQYF
DNA: TGTGCCAGCAGCCGCGACAGGAGCACAGATACGCAGTATTTT

size: .
V: TRBV5-1
D: .
J: TRBJ1-1
CDR3: CASSIDRDTEAFF
DNA: TGCGCCAGCAGCATCGACCGAGACACTGAAGCTTTCTTT

size: .
V: TRBV11-2
D: TRBD2
J: TRBJ2-5
CDR3: CASSPRLAGSGETQYF
DNA: TGTGCCAGCAGCCCGCGACTAGCGGGGTCGGGGGAGACCCAGTACTTC

size: .
V: TRBV19
D: .
J: TRBJ1-1
CDR3: CASIQGVMANTEAFF
DNA: TGTGCCAGTATACAGGGCGTGATGGCGAACACTGAAGCTTTCTTT

size: .
V: TRBV13
D: TRBD1
J: TRBJ1-5
CDR3: CASSSFTGGRENQPQHF
DNA: TGTGCCAGCAGCTCCTTTACAGGGGGCAGGGAGAATCAGCCCCAGCATTTT

size: .
V: TRBV2
D: TRBD1
J: TRBJ1-2
CDR3: CASSVRGTVFRSGGYTF
DNA: TGTGCCAGCAGTGTCAGGGGGACGGTTTTTAGGAGTGGGGGCTACACCTTC

size: .
V: TRBV20-1
D: .
J: TRBJ2-5
CDR3: CSAVRAETQYF
DNA: TGCAGTGCTGTACGAGCGGAGACCCAGTACTTC

size: .
V: TRBV5-1
D: TRBD2
J: TRBJ2-7
CDR3: CASSEGLAGYEQYF
DNA: TGCGCCAGCAGCGAGGGACTAGCGGGGTACGAGCAGTACTTC

size: .
V: TRBV2
D: .
J: TRBJ1-4
CDR3: CASSDGNRVYEKLFF
DNA: TGTGCCAGCAGTGATGGGAACAGGGTGTATGAAAAACTGTTTTTT

size: once
V: TRBV7-8
D: .
J: TRBJ1-1
CDR3: CASSLAGRAANTEAFF
DNA: TGTGCCAGCAGCTTAGCGGGTAGAGCAGCCAACACTGAAGCTTTCTTT

size: .
V: TRBV6-6
D: .
J: TRBJ1-5
CDR3: CASSPGGGSNQPQHF
DNA: TGTGCCAGCAGCCCGGGGGGAGGGAGCAATCAGCCCCAGCATTTT

size: .
V: TRBV4-1
D: .
J: TRBJ1-1
CDR3: CASSQPQGLTEAFF
DNA: TGCGCCAGCAGCCAACCACAGGGTCTCACTGAAGCTTTCTTT

size: .
V: TRBV5-1
D: .
J: TRBJ2-7
CDR3: CASSLVSGVYEQYF
DNA: TGCGCCAGCAGCTTGGTTTCGGGCGTATACGAGCAGTACTTC

size: once
V: TRBV29-1
D: TRBD1
J: TRBJ2-3
CDR3: CSVEAPGTADTQYF
DNA: TGCAGCGTTGAAGCGCCCGGGACAGCCGATACGCAGTATTTT

size: .
V: TRBV27
D: .
J: TRBJ2-3
CDR3: CASRGLTDTQYF
DNA: TGTGCCAGCAGGGGTCTCACAGATACGCAGTATTTT

size: once
V: TRBV2
D: TRBD1
J: TRBJ2-6
CDR3: CASSPTGALPSGANVLTF
DNA: TGTGCCAGCAGTCCGACAGGGGCCCTACCCTCTGGGGCCAACGTCCTGACTTTC

size: .
V: TRBV2
D: TRBD1
J: TRBJ1-1
CDR3: CASSRQGTNTEAFF
DNA: TGTGCCAGCAGCCGACAGGGGACGAACACTGAAGCTTTCTTT

size: .
V: TRBV18
D: .
J: TRBJ1-1
CDR3: CASSRGRTAEAFF
DNA: TGTGCCAGCTCACGGGGGCGTACGGCTGAAGCTTTCTTT

size: .
V: TRBV7-8
D: .
J: TRBJ2-7
CDR3: CASSLQGSRYEQYF
DNA: TGTGCCAGCAGCTTACAGGGTAGCAGGTACGAGCAGTACTTC

size: .
V: TRBV7-2
D: TRBD1
J: TRBJ1-6
CDR3: CASSPLDRGFNSPLHF
DNA: TGTGCCAGCAGCCCTCTGGACAGGGGATTTAATTCACCCCTCCACTTT

size: .
V: TRBV29-1
D: TRBD1
J: TRBJ1-1
CDR3: CSVGRTGGNTEAFF
DNA: TGCAGCGTTGGACGGACAGGCGGGAACACTGAAGCTTTCTTT

size: .
V: TRBV27
D: .
J: TRBJ1-5
CDR3: CASSRDTYNQPQHF
DNA: TGTGCCAGCAGTCGGGACACCTACAATCAGCCCCAGCATTTT

size: .
V: TRBV11-2
D: .
J: TRBJ2-7
CDR3: CASSPNVYGRDEQYF
DNA: TGTGCCAGCAGCCCGAACGTCTACGGGCGGGACGAGCAGTACTTC

size: .
V: TRBV10-3
D: .
J: TRBJ2-5
CDR3: CAIRGGESETQYF
DNA: TGTGCCATCCGGGGCGGGGAATCGGAGACCCAGTACTTC

size: .
V: TRBV4-1
D: TRBD2
J: TRBJ2-5
CDR3: CASSQLTSSEGETQYF
DNA: TGCGCCAGCAGCCAGCTGACTAGCAGCGAGGGGGAGACCCAGTACTTC

size: once
V: TRBV12-5
D: .
J: TRBJ1-3
CDR3: CASGLVGSNTIYF
DNA: TGTGCTAGTGGTTTGGTGGGATCAAACACCATATATTTT

size: .
V: TRBV11-2
D: TRBD1
J: TRBJ1-6
CDR3: CASSPGRDRGLYSPLHF
DNA: TGTGCCAGCAGCCCAGGGAGGGACAGGGGGCTTTATTCACCCCTCCACTTT

size: .
V: TRBV28
D: .
J: TRBJ1-4
CDR3: CASSGGKGATNEKLFF
DNA: TGTGCCAGCAGTGGGGGGAAGGGGGCAACTAATGAAAAACTGTTTTTT

size: .
V: TRBV4-1
D: TRBD2
J: TRBJ2-1
CDR3: CASSRPGLGPSEQFF
DNA: TGCGCCAGCAGCCGGCCGGGACTAGGCCCCAGTGAGCAGTTCTTC

size: .
V: TRBV5-1
D: .
J: TRBJ1-5
CDR3: CASSGGEHNQPQHF
DNA: TGCGCCAGCAGCGGGGGGGAGCACAATCAGCCCCAGCATTTT

size: .
V: TRBV5-1
D: .
J: TRBJ2-2
CDR3: CASSAGIPSAGELFF
DNA: TGCGCCAGCAGCGCTGGGATCCCGTCGGCCGGGGAGCTGTTTTTT

size: .
V: TRBV9
D: TRBD2
J: TRBJ2-3
CDR3: CASSNGRLAGATDTQYF
DNA: TGTGCCAGCAGTAACGGTAGGCTAGCGGGGGCCACAGATACGCAGTATTTT

size: .
V: TRBV5-4
D: TRBD1
J: TRBJ1-1
CDR3: CASSPYTGGNTEAFF
DNA: TGTGCCAGCAGCCCTTATACAGGGGGGAACACTGAAGCTTTCTTT

size: once
V: TRBV5-1
D: TRBD2
J: TRBJ2-7
CDR3: CASSLWRGGSYEQYF
DNA: TGCGCCAGCAGCTTGTGGAGGGGAGGGTCCTACGAGCAGTACTTC

size: .
V: TRBV6-1
D: .
J: TRBJ1-2
CDR3: CASIGGGVPGYTF
DNA: TGTGCCAGCATCGGTGGGGGGGTACCTGGCTACACCTTC

size: .
V: TRBV7-2
D: .
J: TRBJ1-1
CDR3: CASSLAWSREAFF
DNA: TGTGCCAGCAGCTTAGCGTGGTCGCGGGAGGCTTTCTTT

size: few
V: TRBV30
D: .
J: TRBJ1-3
CDR3: CAWSGAWSSGNTIYF
DNA: TGTGCCTGGAGTGGAGCCTGGAGCTCTGGAAACACCATATATTTT

size: .
V: TRBV5-1
D: TRBD1
J: TRBJ1-1
CDR3: CASSPGEGAKTLTEAFF
DNA: TGCGCCAGCAGCCCTGGGGAGGGGGCGAAGACACTTACTGAAGCTTTCTTT

size: .
V: TRBV27
D: TRBD2
J: TRBJ2-2
CDR3: CASSFKGLAIGELFF
DNA: TGTGCCAGCAGTTTTAAGGGACTAGCGATCGGGGAGCTGTTTTTT

size: .
V: TRBV7-8
D: .
J: TRBJ1-3
CDR3: CASSFKGSGNTIYF
DNA: TGTGCCAGCAGCTTCAAGGGTTCAGGAAACACCATATATTTT

size: .
V: TRBV11-2
D: .
J: TRBJ2-7
CDR3: CASGTADEQYF
DNA: TGTGCCAGCGGGACGGCGGACGAGCAGTACTTC

size: .
V: TRBV30
D: .
J: TRBJ1-5
CDR3: CAWSLPGQGNQPQHF
DNA: TGTGCCTGGAGCCTCCCAGGGCAGGGCAATCAGCCCCAGCATTTT

size: once
V: TRBV6-1
D: .
J: TRBJ1-5
CDR3: CASSEDVGARQPQHF
DNA: TGTGCCAGCAGTGAAGATGTGGGGGCGAGACAGCCCCAGCATTTT

size: .
V: TRBV28
D: .
J: TRBJ2-5
CDR3: CASTRGTGRQETQYF
DNA: TGTGCCAGCACCCGCGGGACTGGAAGACAAGAGACCCAGTACTTC